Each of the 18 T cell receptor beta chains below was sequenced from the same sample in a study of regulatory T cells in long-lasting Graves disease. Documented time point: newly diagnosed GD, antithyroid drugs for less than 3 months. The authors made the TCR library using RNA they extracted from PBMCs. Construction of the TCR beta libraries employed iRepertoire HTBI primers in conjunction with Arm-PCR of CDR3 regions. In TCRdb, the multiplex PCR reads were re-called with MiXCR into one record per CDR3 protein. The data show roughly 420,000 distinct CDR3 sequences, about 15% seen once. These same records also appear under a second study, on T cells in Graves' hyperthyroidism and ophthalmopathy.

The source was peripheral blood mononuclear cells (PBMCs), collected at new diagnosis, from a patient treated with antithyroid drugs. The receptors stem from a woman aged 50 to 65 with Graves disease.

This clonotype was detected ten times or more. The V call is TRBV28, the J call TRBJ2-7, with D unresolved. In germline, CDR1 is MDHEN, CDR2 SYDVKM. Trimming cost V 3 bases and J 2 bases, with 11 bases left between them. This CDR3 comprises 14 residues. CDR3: CASSLARGTYEQYF. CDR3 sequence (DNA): TGTGCCAGCAGTTTGGCCAGAGGAACCTACGAGCAGTACTTC.

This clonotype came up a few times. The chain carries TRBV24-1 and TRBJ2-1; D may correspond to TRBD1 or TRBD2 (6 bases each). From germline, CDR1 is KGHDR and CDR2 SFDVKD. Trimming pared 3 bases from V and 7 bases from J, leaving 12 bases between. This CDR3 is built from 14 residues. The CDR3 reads CATSDAGTRNEQFF. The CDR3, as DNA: TGTGCCACCAGTGATGCGGGGACACGGAATGAGCAGTTCTTC.

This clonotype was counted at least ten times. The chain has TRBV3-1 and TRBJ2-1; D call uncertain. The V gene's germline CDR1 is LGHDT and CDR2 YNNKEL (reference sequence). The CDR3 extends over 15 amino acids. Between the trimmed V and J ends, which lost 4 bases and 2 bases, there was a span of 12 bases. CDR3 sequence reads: CASSPEQEAYNEQFF. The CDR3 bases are TGTGCCAGCAGCCCCGAGCAAGAGGCCTACAATGAGCAGTTCTTC.

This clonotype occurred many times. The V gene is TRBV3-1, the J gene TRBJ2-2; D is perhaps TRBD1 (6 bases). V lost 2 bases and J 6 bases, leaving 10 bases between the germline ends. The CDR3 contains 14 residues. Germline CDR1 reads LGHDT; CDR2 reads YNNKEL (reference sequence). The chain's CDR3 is CASSQYRVSGELFF. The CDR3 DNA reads TGTGCCAGCAGCCAATACAGGGTTTCCGGGGAGCTGTTTTTT. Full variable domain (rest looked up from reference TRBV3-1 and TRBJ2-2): DTAVSQTPKYLVTQMGNDKSIKCEQNLGHDTMYWYKQDSKKFLKIMFSYNNKELIINETVPNRFSPKSPDKAHLNLHINSLELGDSAVYFCASSQYRVSGELFFGEGSRLTVL.

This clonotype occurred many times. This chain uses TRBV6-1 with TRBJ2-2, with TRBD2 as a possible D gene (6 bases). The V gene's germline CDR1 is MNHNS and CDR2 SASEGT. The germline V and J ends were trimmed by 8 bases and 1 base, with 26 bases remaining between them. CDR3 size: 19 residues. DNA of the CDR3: TGTGCCAGCCCCAGTCCCCCTATAAGGAGGCGGGAGAACACCGGGGAGCTGTTTTTT. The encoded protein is CASPSPPIRRRENTGELFF.

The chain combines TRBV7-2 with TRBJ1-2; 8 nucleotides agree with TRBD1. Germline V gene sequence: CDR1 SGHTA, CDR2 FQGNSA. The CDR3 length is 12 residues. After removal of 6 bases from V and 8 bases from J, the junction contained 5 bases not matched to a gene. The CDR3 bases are TGTGCCAGCAGTACGACAGGGGAGGGCTACACCTTC. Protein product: CASSTTGEGYTF.

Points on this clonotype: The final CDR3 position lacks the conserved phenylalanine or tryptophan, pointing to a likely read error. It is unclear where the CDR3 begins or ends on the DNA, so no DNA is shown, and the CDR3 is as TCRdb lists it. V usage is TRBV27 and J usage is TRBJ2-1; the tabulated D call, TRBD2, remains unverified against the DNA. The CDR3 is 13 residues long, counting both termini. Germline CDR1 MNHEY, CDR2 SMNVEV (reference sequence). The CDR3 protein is CASSQPGLAGYAL.

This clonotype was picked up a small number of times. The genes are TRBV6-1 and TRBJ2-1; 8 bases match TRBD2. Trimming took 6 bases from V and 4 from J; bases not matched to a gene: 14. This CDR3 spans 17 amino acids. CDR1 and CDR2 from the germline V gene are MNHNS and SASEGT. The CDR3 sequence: CASSPLQPGGPYNEQFF. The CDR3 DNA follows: TGTGCCAGCAGCCCTCTCCAGCCGGGAGGGCCGTACAATGAGCAGTTCTTC.

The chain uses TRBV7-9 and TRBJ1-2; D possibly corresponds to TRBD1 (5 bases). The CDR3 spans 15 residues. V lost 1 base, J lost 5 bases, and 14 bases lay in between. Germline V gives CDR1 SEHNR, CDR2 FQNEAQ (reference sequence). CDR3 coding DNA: TGTGCCAGCAGCTTAGTGACCGGCGGGGCTTATGGCTACACCTTC. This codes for CASSLVTGGAYGYTF.

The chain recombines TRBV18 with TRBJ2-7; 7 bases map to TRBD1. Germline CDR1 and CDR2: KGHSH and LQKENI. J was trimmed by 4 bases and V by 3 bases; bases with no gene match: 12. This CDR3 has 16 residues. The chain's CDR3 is CASSPRGEQGVYEQYF. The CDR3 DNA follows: TGTGCCAGCTCACCGCGAGGCGAGCAGGGGGTGTACGAGCAGTACTTC. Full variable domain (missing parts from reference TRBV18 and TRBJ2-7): NAGVMQNPRHLVRRRGQEARLRCSPMKGHSHVYWYRQLPEEGLKFMVYLQKENIIDESGMPKERFSAEFPKEGPSILRIQQVVRGDSAAYFCASSPRGEQGVYEQYFGPGTRLTVT.

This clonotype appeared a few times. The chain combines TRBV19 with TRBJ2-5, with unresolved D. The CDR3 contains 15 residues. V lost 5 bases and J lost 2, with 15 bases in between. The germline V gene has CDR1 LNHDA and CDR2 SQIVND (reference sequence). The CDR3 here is CASSATMRPQETQYF. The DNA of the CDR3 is TGTGCCAGTAGTGCGACAATGCGACCGCAAGAGACCCAGTACTTC.

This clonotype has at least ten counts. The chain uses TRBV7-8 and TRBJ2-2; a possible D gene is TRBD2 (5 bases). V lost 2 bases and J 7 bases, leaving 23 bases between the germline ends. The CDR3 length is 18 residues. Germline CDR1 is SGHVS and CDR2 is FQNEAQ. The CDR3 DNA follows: TGTGCCAGCAGCTTAAGGAGGTCGCGGGCGTGGAGGAGCGGGGAGCTGTTTTTT. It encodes CASSLRRSRAWRSGELFF. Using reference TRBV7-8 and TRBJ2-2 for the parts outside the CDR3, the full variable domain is GAGVSQSPRYKVAKRGQDVALRCDPISGHVSLFWYQQALGQGPEFLTYFQNEAQLDKSGLPSDRFFAERPEGSVSTLKIQRTQQEDSAVYLCASSLRRSRAWRSGELFFGEGSRLTVL.

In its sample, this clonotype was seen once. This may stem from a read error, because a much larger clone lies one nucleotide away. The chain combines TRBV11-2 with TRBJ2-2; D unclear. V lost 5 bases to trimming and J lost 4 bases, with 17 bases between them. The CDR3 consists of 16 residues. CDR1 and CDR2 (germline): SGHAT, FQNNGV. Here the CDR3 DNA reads TGTGCCAGCAGCGCCGCGTCAGGCGGAGCCACCGGGGAGCTGTTTTTT. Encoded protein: CASSAASGGATGELFF.

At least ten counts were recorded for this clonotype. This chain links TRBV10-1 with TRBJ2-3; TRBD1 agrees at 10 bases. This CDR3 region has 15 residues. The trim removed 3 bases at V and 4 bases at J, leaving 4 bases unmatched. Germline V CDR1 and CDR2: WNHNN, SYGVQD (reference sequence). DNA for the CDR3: TGCGCCAGCAGTGAAGGGACAGGGGACGCAGATACGCAGTATTTT. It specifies CASSEGTGDADTQYF.

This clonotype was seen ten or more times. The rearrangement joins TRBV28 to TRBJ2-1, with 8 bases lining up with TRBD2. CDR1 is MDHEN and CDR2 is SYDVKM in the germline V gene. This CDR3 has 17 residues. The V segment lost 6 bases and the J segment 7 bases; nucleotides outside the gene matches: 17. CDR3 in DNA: TGTGCCAGCAGAAAAAGAGCGGGAGTTCCCAATTCTAATGAGCAGTTCTTC. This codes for CASRKRAGVPNSNEQFF.

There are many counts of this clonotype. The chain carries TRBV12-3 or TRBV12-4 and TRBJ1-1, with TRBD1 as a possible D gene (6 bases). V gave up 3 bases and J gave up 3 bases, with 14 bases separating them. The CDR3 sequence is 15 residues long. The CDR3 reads CASSLGGAADTEAFF. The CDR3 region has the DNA TGTGCCAGCAGTTTGGGGGGGGCGGCGGACACTGAAGCTTTCTTT.

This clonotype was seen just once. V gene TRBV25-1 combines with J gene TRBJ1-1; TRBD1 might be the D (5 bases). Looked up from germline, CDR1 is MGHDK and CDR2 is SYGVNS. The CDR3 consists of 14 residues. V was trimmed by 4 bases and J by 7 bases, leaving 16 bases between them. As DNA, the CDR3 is TGTGCCAGCAGTGTCGGGGGGGTTCACGGTGAAGCTTTCTTT. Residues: CASSVGGVHGEAFF.

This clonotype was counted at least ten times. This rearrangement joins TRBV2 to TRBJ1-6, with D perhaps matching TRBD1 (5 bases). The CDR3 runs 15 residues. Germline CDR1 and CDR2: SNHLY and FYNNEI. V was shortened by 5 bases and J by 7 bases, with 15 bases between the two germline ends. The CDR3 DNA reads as TGTGCCAGCAGTCCTCAGGGTAGTGGCAATTCACCCCTCCACTTT. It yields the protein CASSPQGSGNSPLHF.